This entry features one TCR beta chain sequence. Its specificity is not known. The germline V gene has CDR1 MNHEY and CDR2 SVGAGI. CDR3 length equals 14 residues. V gave up 5 bases and J gave up 3 bases, with 11 bases separating them. It was with a sample-barcoded 5' primer and a J-beta primer mix that a second PCR of roughly 7 to 12 cycles was run. Every molecule of cDNA carried a tag from a template-switch adaptor with 12 random nucleotides. TCRdb passed the 5' RACE reads through MiXCR, listing each CDR3 protein once. The repertoire holds 550,000 to 750,000 distinct CDR3 sequences, about 21% seen once, with roughly 3.6% in the top ten. This specimen comes from a study of blood T cells in healthy people across ages. General observations from the study: Leaving the PBMCs unsorted stopped any conclusive comparison of naive versus antigen-experienced cells.

Sequenced material: blood. The receptor's source is a man between 65 and 79 years old in good health. The genes are TRBV6-5 and TRBJ2-1; perhaps TRBD2 as D (6 bases). The CDR3 spells CASSTGTYYNEQFF. Written as DNA, the CDR3 is TGTGCCAGCAGTACTGGGACTTACTACAATGAGCAGTTCTTC.